Listed below are T cell receptor beta chains from one sample, sequenced in a study of shared clonotypes between healthy human individuals. Method: immunoSEQ multiplex PCR; TCRdb's copy keeps in-frame clones and lacks some. Of some 1.5 million clones in the sample, 98% were seen once. The sample taken for sequencing was naive CD4+ T cells sorted from blood. The receptors shown here come from a young man in good health. The conserved cysteine and the conserved F or W are not part of the CDR3 here. The order of the fields is V gene, J gene, D gene, CDR3 protein. A D gene is named only where the DNA matches it firmly.

TRBV9	TRBJ2-5	-	ASSPRSRTYQETQY
TRBV27	TRBJ1-2	-	ASSFRSRSGYT
TRBV28	TRBJ2-7	-	ASSLLGAGDEQY
TRBV11-2	TRBJ2-5	TRBD1	ASSLDLSAGGRETQY
TRBV10-3	TRBJ2-2	-	AISVKGNTGELF
TRBV28	TRBJ1-3	TRBD1	ASSSGGQVFHTIY
TRBV5-4	TRBJ2-2	-	ASSFRGDTGELF
TRBV11-2	TRBJ2-1	-	ASSLEGLYNEQF
TRBV29-1	TRBJ2-3	TRBD1	SVGFGQGGTDTQY
TRBV5-8	TRBJ2-5	-	ASSLRGRKETQY
TRBV6-5	TRBJ1-2	-	ASSYSKEGYGYT
TRBV7-2	TRBJ2-7	TRBD2	ASSLVGTSGNYEQY
TRBV6-4	TRBJ2-1	TRBD2	ASSDRPAGGLHEQF
TRBV29-1	TRBJ2-7	TRBD2	SAGLAAGEQY
TRBV11-2	TRBJ2-7	-	ASSLGGQGLHYEQY
TRBV7-2	TRBJ2-1	-	ASRSPGGRANNEQF
TRBV9	TRBJ2-5	TRBD1	ASSPRDRQETQY
TRBV9	TRBJ2-1	-	ASSGGSSYNEQF
TRBV5-8	TRBJ2-7	-	ASSSGLSSYEQY
TRBV5-1	TRBJ2-7	TRBD2	ASSVGAGGYEQY
TRBV5-1	TRBJ2-1	TRBD1	ASSPRPGQVSYNEQF
TRBV21-1	TRBJ2-5	-	ASSTTY
TRBV18	TRBJ2-7	TRBD2	ASSPTRGGGAYEQY
TRBV7-9	TRBJ1-1	-	ASNQQQGLTEAF
TRBV25-1	TRBJ2-7	TRBD2	ASSFLAGEGEQY
TRBV5-1	TRBJ1-3	-	ASSLAGVRGNTIY
TRBV28	TRBJ2-7	-	ASSPSDGSSYEQY
TRBV18	TRBJ1-3	-	ASSTADSGNTIY
TRBV28	TRBJ2-3	-	ASGGGADTQY
TRBV5-1	TRBJ2-7	-	ASSLEQGNNEQY
TRBV7-3	TRBJ2-2	-	ASSPLAGELF
TRBV2	TRBJ2-3	-	ASSSPRQKSTDTQY
TRBV9	TRBJ1-2	-	ASSVGSSYGYT
TRBV2	TRBJ2-3	-	ASGDDPSLVDTQY
TRBV5-1	TRBJ2-6	-	ASSPLPMGSGANVLT
TRBV5-1	TRBJ2-2	-	ASSKGPEGELF